This T cell receptor beta chain was documented in a study of CD8+ T cells in alopecia areata. The germline gives CDR1 MNHNY, CDR2 SVGAGI (reference sequence). V lost 6 bases to trimming and J lost 3 bases, with 17 bases between them. The CDR3 extends over 15 amino acids. Isolated RNA was reverse transcribed into cDNA used as the sequencing template. TCRdb's table, derived via immunoSEQ multiplex PCR, lists solely in-frame clones and lacks some. Here the sample spans some 100,000 clones, roughly 69% being singletons. The sequenced sample was CD4+ T cells sorted from blood. The clonotype was recovered from a human donor in good health. The gene calls are TRBV6-6 and TRBJ2-5; D might be TRBD2 (7 bases). The CDR3: CASRWDGGPEETQYF. CDR3 in DNA: TGTGCCAGCAGATGGGACGGGGGGCCGGAAGAGACCCAGTACTTC.